This passage covers 6 T cell receptor beta chains from one sample sequenced in a study of vaccination effects on CD4 cells after COVID-19. Prior to sequencing, the ViraFEST assay stimulated PBMC with viral peptide pools, which expanded the antigen-specific CD4+ T cells. Cells that had been cultured for less than 13 days were the source of isolated CD4+ T cells. Documented for the person is a PCR-confirmed SARS-CoV-2 infection occurring between March and December 2020. Their cognate antigens are unknown. Produced via immunoSEQ multiplex PCR; TCRdb's table is partial and in-frame only. The sample has 20,000 to 30,000 clones, around three quarters seen once; the top ten hold more than 15%. Sequenced here: CD4+ T cells from PBMCs cultured with HCoV-NL63 spike peptides, sampled before COVID-19 vaccination. Receptors originate from a human donor who had a prior SARS-CoV-2 infection.

This chain connects TRBV18 to TRBJ2-1; possible D gene TRBD2, 6 bases. V lost 3 bases to trimming and J lost 9 bases, with 21 bases between them. The CDR3 totals 16 residues. Germline CDR1 reads KGHSH; CDR2 reads LQKENI. CDR3 amino acids: CASSPFLSASEFEQFF. The CDR3 DNA is TGTGCCAGCTCACCTTTTCTTTCGGCTAGCGAGTTTGAGCAGTTCTTC.

This clone was seen a handful of times. This sequence joins TRBV2 and TRBJ1-6, with D hard to call. Germline CDR1 and CDR2: SNHLY and FYNNEI. Trimming pared 7 bases from V and 3 bases from J, leaving 22 bases between. The CDR3 length is 18 residues. As DNA, the CDR3 is TGTGCCAGCAACGGCGCGGACCCCTTTTTAAACTATAATTCACCCCTCCACTTT. Translating it yields CASNGADPFLNYNSPLHF.

CDR3 coding DNA: TGTGCCAGCAGCCGGACCTCGCAGGGGACCACTGAAGCTTTCTTT. It codes for CASSRTSQGTTEAFF. The V gene is TRBV6-5, the J gene TRBJ1-1; possible D gene TRBD1, 6 bases. The CDR3 has 15 amino acids. Germline V CDR1 and CDR2: MNHEY, SVGAGI. The V gene lost 6 bases and the J gene lost 4 bases, with 18 bases spanning the gap.

The chain joins TRBV9 to TRBJ1-4, with no clear D. V was cut by 3 bases and J by 0 bases, with 12 bases left in between. Germline CDR1 reads SGDLS; CDR2 reads YYNGEE. The CDR3 length is 16 residues. The CDR3 DNA is TGTGCCAGCAGCGCGCAAGATGGTGCAACTAATGAAAAACTGTTTTTT. Translation gives CASSAQDGATNEKLFF.

The CDR3 coding sequence is TGTGCCAGCAGCTTAGTTGGGCAGGGGGCCGGCTACACCTTC. Its protein is CASSLVGQGAGYTF. The chain links TRBV7-9 to TRBJ1-2, with TRBD1 matching 8 bases. This CDR3 comprises 14 residues. J lost 8 bases, V lost 1 base, and 6 bases had no gene match. Germline assignment: CDR1 SEHNR and CDR2 FQNEAQ (reference sequence).

The chain employs TRBV24-1 and TRBJ2-1; a weak D match, TRBD1 (5 bases). Germline loops: CDR1 KGHDR, CDR2 SFDVKD. V shed 0 bases and J shed 14 bases, with 10 bases lying between them. The CDR3 runs 12 residues. The CDR3 DNA is TGTGCCACCAGTGATTTGAGACAGAATGAGTTCTTC. Translating it yields CATSDLRQNEFF.